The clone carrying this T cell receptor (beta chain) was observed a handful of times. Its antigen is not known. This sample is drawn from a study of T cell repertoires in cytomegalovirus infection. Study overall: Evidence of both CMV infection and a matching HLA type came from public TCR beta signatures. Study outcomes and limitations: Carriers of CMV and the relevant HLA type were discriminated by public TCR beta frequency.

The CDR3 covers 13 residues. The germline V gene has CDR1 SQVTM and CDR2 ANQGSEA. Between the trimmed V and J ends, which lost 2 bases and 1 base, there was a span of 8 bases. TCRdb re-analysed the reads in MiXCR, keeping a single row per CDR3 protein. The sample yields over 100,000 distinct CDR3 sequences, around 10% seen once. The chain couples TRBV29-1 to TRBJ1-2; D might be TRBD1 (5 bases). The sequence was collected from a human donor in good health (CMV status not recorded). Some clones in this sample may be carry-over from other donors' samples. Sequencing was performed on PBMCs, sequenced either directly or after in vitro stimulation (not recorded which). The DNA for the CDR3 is TGCAGCGTTGAATCGACAGTTAACTATGGCTACACCTTC. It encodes CSVESTVNYGYTF.